This T cell receptor (beta chain) was identified during a study of blood T cell repertoires in COVID-19. Study-wide background: Italy, Spain and the United States were the sources of the convalescent and acute COVID-19 samples.

Measured with immunoSEQ multiplex PCR; TCRdb has only the in-frame clones, and not every one. Counted here are some 300,000 clones, roughly 86% occurring once; the ten biggest clones make up around 0.9%. CDR1 is ENHRY, CDR2 SYGVKD, per germline. There are 17 residues in the CDR3. The junction had 16 bases not matched to a gene; V was cut back by 10 bases and J by 3 bases. Study members were between roughly 18 and 100 years old and lived in 24 US regions. Cohort placement rested on clinical history that participants reported themselves. Recovered status in Cohort 3 required two negative PCRs, clearance, or symptom resolution. Only one count was recorded for this clone.

Material: PBMCs or T cells enriched from blood (not recorded which). This TCR was recovered from a woman younger than 45 who had recovered from COVID-19. V is TRBV10-3 and J is TRBJ2-5; 11 bases are shared with TRBD2. CDR3 coding DNA: TGTGCCACCGAGCGGGGACTAGCGGCGCGGAGCGAAGAGACCCAGTACTTC. Protein sequence: CATERGLAARSEETQYF.